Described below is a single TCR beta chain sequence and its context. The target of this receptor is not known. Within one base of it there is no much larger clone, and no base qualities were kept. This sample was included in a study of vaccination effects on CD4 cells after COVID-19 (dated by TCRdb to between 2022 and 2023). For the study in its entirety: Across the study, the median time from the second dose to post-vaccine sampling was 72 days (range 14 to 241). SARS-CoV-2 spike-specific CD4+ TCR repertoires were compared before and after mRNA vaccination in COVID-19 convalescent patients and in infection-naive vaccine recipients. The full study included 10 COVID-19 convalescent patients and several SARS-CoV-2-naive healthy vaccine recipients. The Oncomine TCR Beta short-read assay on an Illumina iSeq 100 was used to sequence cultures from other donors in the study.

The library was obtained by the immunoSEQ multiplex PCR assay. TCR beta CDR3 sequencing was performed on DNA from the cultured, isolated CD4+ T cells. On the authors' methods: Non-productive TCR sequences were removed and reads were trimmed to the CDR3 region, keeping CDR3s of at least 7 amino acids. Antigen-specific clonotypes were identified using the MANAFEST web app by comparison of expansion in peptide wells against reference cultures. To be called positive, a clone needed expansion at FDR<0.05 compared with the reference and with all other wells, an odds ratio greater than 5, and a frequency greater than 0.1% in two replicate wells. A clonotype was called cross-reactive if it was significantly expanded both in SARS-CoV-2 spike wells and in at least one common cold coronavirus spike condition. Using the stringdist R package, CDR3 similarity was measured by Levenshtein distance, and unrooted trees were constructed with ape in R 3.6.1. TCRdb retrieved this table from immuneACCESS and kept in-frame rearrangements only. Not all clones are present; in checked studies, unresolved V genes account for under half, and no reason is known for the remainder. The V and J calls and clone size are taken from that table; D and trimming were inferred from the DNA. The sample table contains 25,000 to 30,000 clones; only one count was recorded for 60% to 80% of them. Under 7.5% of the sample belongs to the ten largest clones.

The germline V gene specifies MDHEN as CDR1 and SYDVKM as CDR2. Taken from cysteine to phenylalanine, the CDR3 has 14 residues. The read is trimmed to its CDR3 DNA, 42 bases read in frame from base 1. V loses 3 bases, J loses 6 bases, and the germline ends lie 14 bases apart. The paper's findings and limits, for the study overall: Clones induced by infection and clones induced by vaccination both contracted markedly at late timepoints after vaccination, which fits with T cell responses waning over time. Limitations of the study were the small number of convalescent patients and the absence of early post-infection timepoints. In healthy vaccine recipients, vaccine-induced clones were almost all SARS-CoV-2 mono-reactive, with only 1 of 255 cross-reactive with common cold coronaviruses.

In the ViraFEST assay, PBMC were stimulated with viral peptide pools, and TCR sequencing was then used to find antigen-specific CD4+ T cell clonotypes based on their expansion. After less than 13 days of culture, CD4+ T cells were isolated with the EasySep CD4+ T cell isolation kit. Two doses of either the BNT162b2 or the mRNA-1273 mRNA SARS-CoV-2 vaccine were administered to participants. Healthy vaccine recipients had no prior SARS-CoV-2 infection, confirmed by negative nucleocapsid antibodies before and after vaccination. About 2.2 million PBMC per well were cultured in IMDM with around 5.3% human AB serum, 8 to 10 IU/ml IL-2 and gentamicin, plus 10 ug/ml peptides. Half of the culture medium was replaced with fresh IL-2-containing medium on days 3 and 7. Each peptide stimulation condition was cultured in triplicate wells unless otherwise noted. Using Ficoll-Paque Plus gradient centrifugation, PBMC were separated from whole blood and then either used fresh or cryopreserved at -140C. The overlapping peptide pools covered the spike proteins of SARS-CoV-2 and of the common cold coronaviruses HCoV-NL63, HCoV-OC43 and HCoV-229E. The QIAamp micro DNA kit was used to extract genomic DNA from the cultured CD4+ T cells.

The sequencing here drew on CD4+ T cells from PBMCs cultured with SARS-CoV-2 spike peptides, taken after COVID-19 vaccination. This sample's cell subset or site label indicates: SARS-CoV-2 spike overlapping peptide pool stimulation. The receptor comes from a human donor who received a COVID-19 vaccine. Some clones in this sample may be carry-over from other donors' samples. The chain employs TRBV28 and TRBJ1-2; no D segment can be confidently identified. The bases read TGTGCCAGCAGTTTGGTGGAAGGACGCGATGGCTACACCTTC. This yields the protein CASSLVEGRDGYTF.